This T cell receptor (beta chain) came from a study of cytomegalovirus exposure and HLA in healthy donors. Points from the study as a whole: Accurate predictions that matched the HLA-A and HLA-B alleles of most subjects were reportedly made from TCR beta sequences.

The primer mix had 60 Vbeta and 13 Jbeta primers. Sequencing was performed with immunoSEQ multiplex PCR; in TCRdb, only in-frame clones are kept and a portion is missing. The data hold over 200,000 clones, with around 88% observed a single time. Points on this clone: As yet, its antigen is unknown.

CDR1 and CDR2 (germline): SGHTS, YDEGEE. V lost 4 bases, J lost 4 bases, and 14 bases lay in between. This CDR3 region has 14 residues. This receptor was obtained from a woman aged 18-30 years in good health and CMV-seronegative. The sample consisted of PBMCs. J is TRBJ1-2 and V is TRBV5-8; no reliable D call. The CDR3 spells CASSIIQPSYGYTF. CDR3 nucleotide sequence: TGTGCCAGCAGCATAATACAGCCGAGCTATGGCTACACCTTC.